Given below is one T cell receptor (beta chain) in context. Its antigen is unidentified. A library of TCRbeta sequences, prepared with unique molecular identifiers, was generated. TCRdb re-called the PCR reads through MiXCR, storing one row per CDR3 protein. The data contain around 440,000 distinct CDR3 sequences, roughly 17% of them singletons. The data were obtained in a study of T-cell reconstitution after alpha-beta-depleted transplantation in children. Study conclusions and caveats: Some patients owed their high day-60 TCRbeta diversity to surviving recipient T cells and thymic progenitors.

The V and J ends lost 3 bases and 5 bases respectively, with 16 bases between them. The CDR3 is made up of 15 amino acids. In germline, CDR1 is SEHNR, CDR2 FQNEAQ (reference sequence). This TCR was sampled from a boy under two years old who had a stem cell transplant for Wiskott-Aldrich syndrome, so the T cells may come from the graft donor. The rearrangement joins TRBV7-9 to TRBJ2-5; D perhaps matches TRBD1 (5 bases). Material: PBMCs, mostly from graft donor cells, obtained 360 days after TCRalphabeta/CD19-depleted stem cell transplant. The CDR3 loop is CASSFLRTPRETQYF. The DNA of the CDR3 is TGTGCCAGCAGCTTCCTGAGGACACCCCGTGAGACCCAGTACTTC. The full variable domain, its missing parts supplied by reference TRBV7-9 and TRBJ2-5, is DTGVSQNPRHKITKRGQNVTFRCDPISEHNRLYWYRQTLGQGPEFLTYFQNEAQLEKSRLLSDRFSAERPKGSFSTLEIQRTEQGDSAMYLCASSFLRTPRETQYFGPGTRLLVL.